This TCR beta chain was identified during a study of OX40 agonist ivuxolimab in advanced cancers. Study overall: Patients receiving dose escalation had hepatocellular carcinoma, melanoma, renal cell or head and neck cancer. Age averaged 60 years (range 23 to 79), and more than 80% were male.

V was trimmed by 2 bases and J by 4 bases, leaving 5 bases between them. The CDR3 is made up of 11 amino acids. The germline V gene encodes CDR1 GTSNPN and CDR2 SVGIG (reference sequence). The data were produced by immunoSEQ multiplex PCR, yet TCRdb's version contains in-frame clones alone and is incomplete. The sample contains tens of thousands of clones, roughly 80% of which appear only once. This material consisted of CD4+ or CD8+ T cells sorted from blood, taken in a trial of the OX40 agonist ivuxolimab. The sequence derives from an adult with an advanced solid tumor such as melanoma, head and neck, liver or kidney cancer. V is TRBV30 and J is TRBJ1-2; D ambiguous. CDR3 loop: CAWSTPYGYTF. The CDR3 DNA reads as TGTGCCTGGAGTACCCCCTATGGCTACACCTTC.